Below, 18 T cell receptor beta chains from the same sample are listed, as sequenced in a study of blood T cell repertoires in COVID-19. Repertoires were generated with immunoSEQ multiplex PCR, while TCRdb's copy carries only in-frame clones and drops some. Among fewer than 350,000 clones listed, around 85% were seen once. What was sequenced was peripheral blood. The receptors shown here come from a human donor in a cohort sampled during active COVID-19.

The chain is built from TRBV30 and TRBJ1-1; TRBD1 aligns across 7 bases. V was pared by 3 bases and J by 1 base, with 5 bases of the junction left unmatched. This CDR3 has 14 amino acids. Per germline, CDR1 GTSNPN and CDR2 SVGIG (reference sequence). The CDR3 here is CAWSGNRGNTEAFF. The CDR3 bases are TGTGCCTGGAGCGGTAACAGGGGGAACACTGAAGCTTTCTTT.

V is TRBV6-5 and J is TRBJ1-5; D remains ambiguous. Germline loops: CDR1 MNHEY, CDR2 SVGAGI. The CDR3 is 12 amino acids. Trimming left V 7 bases short and J 6 bases short, with 10 bases between. The CDR3 nucleotides are TGTGCCAGCACCGGAGGCACTCAGCCCCAGCATTTT. Amino acid sequence: CASTGGTQPQHF.

V and J are TRBV7-9 and TRBJ2-2, with TRBD2 identical over 11 bases. The CDR3 extends over 16 amino acids. Trimming took 2 bases from V and 5 from J; bases not matched to a gene: 4. Germline CDR1 SEHNR, CDR2 FQNEAQ (reference sequence). The CDR3 reads CASSLFSGGATGELFF. The CDR3 region has the DNA TGTGCCAGCAGCTTATTTAGCGGGGGGGCGACCGGGGAGCTGTTTTTT.

The V gene is TRBV19, the J gene TRBJ1-4; D gene uncertain. Trimming removed 5 bases from V and 5 bases from J, with 12 bases in between. CDR1 and CDR2 from the germline V gene are LNHDA and SQIVND (reference sequence). CDR3 length: 14 residues. The CDR3 reads CASSSRTRNEKLFF. The CDR3 bases are TGTGCCAGTAGTTCCAGGACTAGAAATGAAAAACTGTTTTTT.

CDR3 loop: CASSESLGGQWDTQYF. The CDR3 DNA reads as TGCGCCAGCAGTGAGTCGCTCGGGGGACAGTGGGATACGCAGTATTTT. The J gene is TRBJ2-3, the V gene TRBV10-1; a weak D match, TRBD1 (7 bases). The germline V gene has CDR1 WNHNN and CDR2 SYGVQD (reference sequence). This CDR3 has 16 residues. V shed 0 bases and J shed 6 bases, with 16 bases lying between them.

The rearrangement links TRBV10-3 to TRBJ2-3; 7 nucleotides agree with TRBD1. Germline CDR1 reads ENHRY; CDR2 reads SYGVKD. CDR3 length: 15 amino acids. V was pared by 8 bases and J by 1 base, with 9 bases of the junction left unmatched. The CDR3 is CAILQGKEGTDTQYF. The CDR3 DNA sequence: TGTGCCATCTTACAGGGGAAGGAGGGCACAGATACGCAGTATTTT.

The chain recombines TRBV15 with TRBJ2-7; D may be TRBD1 (6 bases). Trimming removed 0 bases at V and 11 bases at J, with 14 bases between. The CDR3 runs 13 residues. Germline V gene lookup returns CDR1 LNHNV and CDR2 YYDKDF (reference sequence). CDR3 sequence reads: CATSRDVQGFKYF. Here the CDR3 DNA reads TGTGCCACCAGCAGAGATGTACAGGGCTTTAAGTACTTC.

This chain uses TRBV2 with TRBJ1-3; D remains unclear. This CDR3 region has 13 residues. CDR1 is SNHLY, CDR2 FYNNEI, per germline. The ends were cut back, 5 bases at V and 6 bases at J, with 11 bases in the middle. Written as DNA, the CDR3 is TGTGCCAGCAGTAGACTTTTACCAAACACCATATATTTT. Residues: CASSRLLPNTIYF.

This chain joins TRBV2 and TRBJ2-2; TRBD2 aligns across 8 bases. Per germline, CDR1 SNHLY and CDR2 FYNNEI. Trimming removed 4 bases from V and 6 bases from J; junction bases left unmatched: 4. This CDR3 has 14 residues. In nucleotides, the CDR3 is TGTGCCAGCAGTGGACGGGGGGGCGCCGGGGAGCTGTTTTTT. Residues: CASSGRGGAGELFF.

V usage is TRBV3-1 (or the pseudogene TRBV3-2) and J usage is TRBJ1-2; 7 positions agree with TRBD1. Germline V gene lookup returns CDR1 LGHDT and CDR2 YNNKEL (reference sequence). Trimming took 3 bases from V and 2 from J; bases not matched to a gene: 3. The CDR3 contains 14 residues. The CDR3 coding sequence is TGTGCCAGCAGCCACGGACAGGTGAACTATGGCTACACCTTC. Protein product: CASSHGQVNYGYTF.

The chain employs TRBV7-3 and TRBJ2-1; tentative D call: TRBD1 (5 bases). CDR1 and CDR2 from the germline V gene are SGHTA and FQGTGA. The germline V and J ends were trimmed by 1 base and 5 bases, with 12 bases remaining between them. This CDR3 spans 15 amino acids. The CDR3 DNA reads as TGTGCCAGCAGCTTAAACGGTAACAGGAACAATGAGCAGTTCTTC. Residues: CASSLNGNRNNEQFF. Filled out from reference TRBV7-3 and TRBJ2-1, the complete variable domain reads GAGVSQTPSNKVTEKGKYVELRCDPISGHTALYWYRQSLGQGPEFLIYFQGTGAADDSGLPNDRFFAVRPEGSVSTLKIQRTERGDSAVYLCASSLNGNRNNEQFFGPGTRLTVL.

The rearrangement joins TRBV7-2 to TRBJ2-7, with 9 bases matching TRBD1. The J segment lost 2 bases and the V segment lost 2 bases, leaving 4 bases of the junction unmatched. Looked up from germline, CDR1 is SGHTA and CDR2 is FQGNSA. This CDR3 comprises 15 residues. CDR3 sequence: CASSLRGQGTYEQYF. CDR3 nucleotide sequence: TGTGCCAGCAGCTTACGAGGACAGGGGACCTACGAGCAGTACTTC.

The chain couples TRBV6-6 to TRBJ2-3; no clear D. V gave up 4 bases and J gave up 0 bases, with 14 bases separating them. The germline V gene has CDR1 MNHNY and CDR2 SVGAGI (reference sequence). The CDR3 loop spans 16 amino acids. Here the CDR3 DNA reads TGTGCCAGCAGTTCGACCAAACCCGGGAGCACAGATACGCAGTATTTT. Amino acid sequence: CASSSTKPGSTDTQYF.

This clone showed up just a few times. Written as DNA, the CDR3 is TGTGCCAGCAGCTTCAGGCCAGGGCACAATTCACCCCTCCACTTT. Translating gives CASSFRPGHNSPLHF. J is TRBJ1-6 and V is TRBV5-4; D may be TRBD1 (5 bases). Trimming took 2 bases from V and 7 from J, leaving 13 bases between them. This CDR3 spans 15 amino acids. Germline loops: CDR1 SGHNT, CDR2 YYREEE (reference sequence).

A word on this clone: The junction differs from germline at one of its ends, possibly a read error. The rearrangement joins TRBV30 to TRBJ2-2, with D possibly TRBD2 on 6 matching bases. Per the germline V gene, CDR1 is GTSNPN and CDR2 is SVGIG (reference sequence). This CDR3 region has 13 residues. The DNA for the CDR3 is TGTGCCGGGAGGACATCGAACACCGGGGAGCTGTTTTTT. Its translation: CAGRTSNTGELFF.

The chain links TRBV7-6 to TRBJ2-2, with D possibly TRBD2 on 5 matching bases. V was shortened by 1 base and J by 2 bases, with 20 bases between the two germline ends. This CDR3 comprises 19 residues. The germline V gene encodes CDR1 SGHVS and CDR2 FNYEAQ. This CDR3 reads CASSLEFSRSGINTGELFF. The CDR3 DNA is TGTGCCAGCAGCTTAGAATTCTCCCGGTCGGGGATTAACACCGGGGAGCTGTTTTTT.

The chain has TRBV9 and TRBJ1-2, with D maybe TRBD1 (5 bases). Germline CDR1 and CDR2: SGDLS and YYNGEE. V was shortened by 0 bases and J by 3 bases, with 9 bases between the two germline ends. CDR3 size: 14 residues. The CDR3 protein is CASSVGQGHYGYTF. In nucleotides, the CDR3 is TGTGCCAGCAGCGTAGGCCAGGGCCACTATGGCTACACCTTC.

The chain links TRBV15 to TRBJ1-1; weak D call: TRBD1 (6 bases). Trimming removed 8 bases at V and 0 bases at J, with 10 bases between. The CDR3 is 13 residues long. Germline V gene lookup returns CDR1 LNHNV and CDR2 YYDKDF (reference sequence). In DNA, the CDR3 is TGTGCCACCTCAGGGGCCTTGAACACTGAAGCTTTCTTT. Encoded protein: CATSGALNTEAFF.